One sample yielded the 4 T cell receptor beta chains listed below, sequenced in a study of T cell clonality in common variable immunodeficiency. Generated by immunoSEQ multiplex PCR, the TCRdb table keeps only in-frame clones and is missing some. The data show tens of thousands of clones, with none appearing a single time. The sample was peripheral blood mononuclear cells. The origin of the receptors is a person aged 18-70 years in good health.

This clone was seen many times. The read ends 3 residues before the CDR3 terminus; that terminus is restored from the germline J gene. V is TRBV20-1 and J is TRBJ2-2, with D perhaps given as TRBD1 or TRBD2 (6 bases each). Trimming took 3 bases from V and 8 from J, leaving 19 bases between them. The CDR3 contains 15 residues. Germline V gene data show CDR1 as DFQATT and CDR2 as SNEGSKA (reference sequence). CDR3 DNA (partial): TGCAGTGCTAGTAGGGGGAGGCTAGCTTCAGGGGAG. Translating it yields CSASRGRLASGE. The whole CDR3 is CSASRGRLASGELFF.

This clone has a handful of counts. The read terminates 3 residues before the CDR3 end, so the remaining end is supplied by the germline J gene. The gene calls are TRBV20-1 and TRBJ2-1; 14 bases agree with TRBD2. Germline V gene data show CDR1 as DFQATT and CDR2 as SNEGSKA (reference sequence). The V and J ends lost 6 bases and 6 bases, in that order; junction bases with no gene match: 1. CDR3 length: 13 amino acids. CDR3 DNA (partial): TGCAGTGCAGGACTAGCGGGGGGCAATGAG. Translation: CSAGLAGGNE. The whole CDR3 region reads CSAGLAGGNEQFF.

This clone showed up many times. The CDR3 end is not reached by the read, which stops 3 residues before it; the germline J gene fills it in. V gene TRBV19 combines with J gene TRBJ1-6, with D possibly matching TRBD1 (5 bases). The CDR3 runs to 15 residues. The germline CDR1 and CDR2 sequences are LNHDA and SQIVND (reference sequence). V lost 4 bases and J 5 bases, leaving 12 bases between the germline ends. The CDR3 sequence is CASSTRQIHNSPLHF. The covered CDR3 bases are TGTGCCAGTAGTACCAGACAGATTCATAATTCACCC.

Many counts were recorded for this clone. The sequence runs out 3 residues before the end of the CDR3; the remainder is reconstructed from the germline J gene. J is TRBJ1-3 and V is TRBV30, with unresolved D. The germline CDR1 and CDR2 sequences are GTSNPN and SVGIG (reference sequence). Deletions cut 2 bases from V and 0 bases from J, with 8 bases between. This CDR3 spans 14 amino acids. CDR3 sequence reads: CAWSSSPSGNTIYF. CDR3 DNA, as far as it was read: TGTGCCTGGAGTTCCTCTCCCTCTGGAAACACC.